This T cell receptor beta chain was found in a study of blood T cell repertoires in COVID-19. Libraries were prepared by immunoSEQ multiplex PCR; TCRdb keeps only in-frame clonotypes and omits some of them. The sample shows fewer than 450,000 clones, more than 75% of them seen only once. The clonotype comes from a woman aged 18-29 years who had recovered from COVID-19. The sample consisted of PBMCs or T cells enriched from blood (not recorded which).

The CDR3 region has the DNA TGTGCCAGCAGCTTTTCGGAACAGGCTAATGAAAAACTGTTTTTT. This translates into CASSFSEQANEKLFF. The chain employs TRBV7-9 and TRBJ1-4; possible D gene TRBD1, 5 bases. CDR3 length: 15 residues. V was pared by 3 bases and J by 3 bases, with 11 bases between. Germline loops: CDR1 SEHNR, CDR2 FQNEAQ (reference sequence). The complete variable domain, with remaining parts taken from reference TRBV7-9 and TRBJ1-4, reads DTGVSQNPRHKITKRGQNVTFRCDPISEHNRLYWYRQTLGQGPEFLTYFQNEAQLEKSRLLSDRFSAERPKGSFSTLEIQRTEQGDSAMYLCASSFSEQANEKLFFGSGTQLSVL.